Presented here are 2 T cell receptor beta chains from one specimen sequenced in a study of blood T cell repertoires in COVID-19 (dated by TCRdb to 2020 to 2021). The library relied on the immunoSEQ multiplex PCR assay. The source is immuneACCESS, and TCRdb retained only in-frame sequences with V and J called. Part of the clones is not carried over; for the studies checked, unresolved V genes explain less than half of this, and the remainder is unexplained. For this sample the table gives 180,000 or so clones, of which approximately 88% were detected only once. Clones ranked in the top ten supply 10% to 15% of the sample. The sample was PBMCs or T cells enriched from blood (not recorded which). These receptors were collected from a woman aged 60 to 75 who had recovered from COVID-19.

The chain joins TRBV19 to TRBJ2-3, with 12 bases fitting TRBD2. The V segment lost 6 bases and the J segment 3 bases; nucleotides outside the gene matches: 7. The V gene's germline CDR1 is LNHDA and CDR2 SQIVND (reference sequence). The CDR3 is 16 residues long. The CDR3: CASSVGTSGLTDTQYF. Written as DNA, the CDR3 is TGTGCCAGTAGCGTGGGGACTAGCGGGCTAACAGATACGCAGTATTTT.

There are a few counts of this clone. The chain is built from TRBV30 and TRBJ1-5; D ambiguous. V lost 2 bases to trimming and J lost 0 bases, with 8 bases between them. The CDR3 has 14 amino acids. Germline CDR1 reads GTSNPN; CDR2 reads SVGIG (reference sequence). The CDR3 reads CAWSYGLSNQPQHF. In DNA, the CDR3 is TGTGCCTGGAGTTACGGACTTAGCAATCAGCCCCAGCATTTT.